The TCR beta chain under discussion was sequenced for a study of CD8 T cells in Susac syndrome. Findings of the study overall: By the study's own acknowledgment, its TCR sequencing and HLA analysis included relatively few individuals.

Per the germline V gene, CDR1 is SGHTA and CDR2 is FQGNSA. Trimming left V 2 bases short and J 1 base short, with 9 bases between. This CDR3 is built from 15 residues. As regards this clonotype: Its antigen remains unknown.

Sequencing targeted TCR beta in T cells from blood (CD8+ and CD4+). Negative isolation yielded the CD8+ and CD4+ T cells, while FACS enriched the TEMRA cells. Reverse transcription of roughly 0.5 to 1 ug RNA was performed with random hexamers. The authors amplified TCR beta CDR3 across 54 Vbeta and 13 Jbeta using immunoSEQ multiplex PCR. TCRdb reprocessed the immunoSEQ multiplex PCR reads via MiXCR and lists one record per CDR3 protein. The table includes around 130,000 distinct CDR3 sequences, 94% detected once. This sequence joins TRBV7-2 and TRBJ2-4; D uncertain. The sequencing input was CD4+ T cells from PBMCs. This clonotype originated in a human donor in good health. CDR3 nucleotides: TGTGCCAGCAGCTTACAAGCGTGGGCCAAAAACATTCAGTACTTC. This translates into CASSLQAWAKNIQYF.